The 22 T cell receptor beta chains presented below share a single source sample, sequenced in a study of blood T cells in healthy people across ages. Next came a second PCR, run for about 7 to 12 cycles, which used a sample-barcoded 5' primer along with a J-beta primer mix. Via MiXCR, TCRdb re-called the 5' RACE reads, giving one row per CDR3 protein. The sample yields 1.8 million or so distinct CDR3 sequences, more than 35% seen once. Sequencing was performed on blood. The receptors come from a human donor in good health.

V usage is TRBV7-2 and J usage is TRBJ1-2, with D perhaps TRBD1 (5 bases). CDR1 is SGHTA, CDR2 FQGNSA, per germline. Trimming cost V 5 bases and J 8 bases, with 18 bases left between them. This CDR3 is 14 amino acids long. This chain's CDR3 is CASSQGRSPQGYTF. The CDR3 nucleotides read TGTGCCAGCAGCCAGGGACGGTCCCCTCAGGGCTACACCTTC.

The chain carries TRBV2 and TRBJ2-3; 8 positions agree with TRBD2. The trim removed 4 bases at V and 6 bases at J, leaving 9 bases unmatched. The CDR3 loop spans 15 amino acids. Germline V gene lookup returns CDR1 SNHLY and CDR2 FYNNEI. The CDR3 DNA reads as TGTGCCAGCAGTGGCTGGCGGGGGGTCGGGGATACGCAGTATTTT. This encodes CASSGWRGVGDTQYF.

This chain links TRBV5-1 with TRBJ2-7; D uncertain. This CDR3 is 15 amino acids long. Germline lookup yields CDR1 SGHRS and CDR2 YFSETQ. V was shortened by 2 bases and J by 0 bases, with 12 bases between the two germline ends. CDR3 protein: CASSFDPLSSYEQYF. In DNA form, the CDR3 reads TGCGCCAGCAGCTTCGACCCCTTGAGCTCCTACGAGCAGTACTTC.

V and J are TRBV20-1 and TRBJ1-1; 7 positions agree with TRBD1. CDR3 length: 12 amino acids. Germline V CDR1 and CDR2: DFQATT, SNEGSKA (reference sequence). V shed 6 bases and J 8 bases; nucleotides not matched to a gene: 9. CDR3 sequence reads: CSAPSQGSEAFF. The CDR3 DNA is TGCAGTGCCCCATCACAGGGGTCGGAAGCTTTCTTT.

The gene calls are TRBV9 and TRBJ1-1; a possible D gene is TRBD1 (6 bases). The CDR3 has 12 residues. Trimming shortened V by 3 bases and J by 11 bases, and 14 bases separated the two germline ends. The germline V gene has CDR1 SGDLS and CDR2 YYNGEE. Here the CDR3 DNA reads TGTGCCAGCAGCGACCCGACAGGCACGGCTTTCTTT. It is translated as CASSDPTGTAFF. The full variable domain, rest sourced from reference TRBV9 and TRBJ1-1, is DSGVTQTPKHLITATGQRVTLRCSPRSGDLSVYWYQQSLDQGLQFLIQYYNGEERAKGNILERFSAQQFPDLHSELNLSSLELGDSALYFCASSDPTGTAFFGQGTRLTVV.

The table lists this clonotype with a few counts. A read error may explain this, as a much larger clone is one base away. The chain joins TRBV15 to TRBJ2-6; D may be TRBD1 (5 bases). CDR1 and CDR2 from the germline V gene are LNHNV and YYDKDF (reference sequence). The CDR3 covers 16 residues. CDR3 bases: TGTGCCACCAGCAGAGATGGGTTAGGTGGGGCCAACGTCCGGACTTTC. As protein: CATSRDGLGGANVRTF.

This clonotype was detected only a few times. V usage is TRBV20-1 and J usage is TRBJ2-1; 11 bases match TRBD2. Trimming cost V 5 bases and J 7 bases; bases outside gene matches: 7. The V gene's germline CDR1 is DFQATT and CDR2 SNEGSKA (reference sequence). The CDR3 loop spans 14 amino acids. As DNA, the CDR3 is TGCAGTGCTTACACTAGCGGGGGAAGTAATGAGCAGTTCTTC. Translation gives CSAYTSGGSNEQFF.

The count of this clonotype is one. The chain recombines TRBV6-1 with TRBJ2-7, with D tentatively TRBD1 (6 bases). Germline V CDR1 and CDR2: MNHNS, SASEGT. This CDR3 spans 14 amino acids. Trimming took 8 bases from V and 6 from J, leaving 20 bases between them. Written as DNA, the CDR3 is TGTGCCAGCCGTCCTTTAGCAAACAGGGTCGAGCAGTACTTC. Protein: CASRPLANRVEQYF.

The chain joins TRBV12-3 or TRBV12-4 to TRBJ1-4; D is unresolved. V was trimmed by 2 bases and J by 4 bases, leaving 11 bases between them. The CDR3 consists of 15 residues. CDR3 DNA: TGTGCCAGCAGTTTATTCGCAACCCGTAATGAAAAACTGTTTTTT. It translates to CASSLFATRNEKLFF.

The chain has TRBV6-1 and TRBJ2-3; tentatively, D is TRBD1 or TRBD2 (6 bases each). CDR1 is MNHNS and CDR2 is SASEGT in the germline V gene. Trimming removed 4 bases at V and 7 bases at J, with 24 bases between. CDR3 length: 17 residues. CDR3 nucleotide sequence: TGTGCCAGCAGTGTCAACAGCCGTTCCGGGGGCGCCTATACGCAGTATTTT. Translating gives CASSVNSRSGGAYTQYF.

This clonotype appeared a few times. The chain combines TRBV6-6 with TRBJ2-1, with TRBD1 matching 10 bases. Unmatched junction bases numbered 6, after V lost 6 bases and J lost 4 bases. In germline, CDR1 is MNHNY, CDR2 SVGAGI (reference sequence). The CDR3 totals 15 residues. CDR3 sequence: CASRNPGQGYNEQFF. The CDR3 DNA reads TGTGCCAGCAGAAATCCGGGACAGGGGTACAATGAGCAGTTCTTC.

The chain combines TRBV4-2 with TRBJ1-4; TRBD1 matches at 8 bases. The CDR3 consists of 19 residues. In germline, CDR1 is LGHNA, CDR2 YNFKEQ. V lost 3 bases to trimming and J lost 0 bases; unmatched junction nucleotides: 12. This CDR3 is CASSQARGQETTTNEKLFF. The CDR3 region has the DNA TGTGCCAGCAGCCAGGCCAGGGGGCAGGAGACGACAACTAATGAAAAACTGTTTTTT.

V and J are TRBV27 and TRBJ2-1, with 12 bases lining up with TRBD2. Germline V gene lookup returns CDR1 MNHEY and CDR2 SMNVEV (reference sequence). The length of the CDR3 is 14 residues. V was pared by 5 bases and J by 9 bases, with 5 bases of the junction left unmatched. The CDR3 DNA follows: TGTGCCAGCAGTCTAGCGGGGGGGTACGGTGAGCAGTTCTTC. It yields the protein CASSLAGGYGEQFF.

The CDR3 reads CASSLYTTGTDTQYF. CDR3 coding DNA: TGTGCCAGCAGCTTGTATACGACCGGGACAGATACGCAGTATTTT. The rearrangement joins TRBV12-3 or TRBV12-4 to TRBJ2-3, with unresolved D. Trimming removed 6 bases at V and 3 bases at J, with 16 bases between. The CDR3 is 15 amino acids.

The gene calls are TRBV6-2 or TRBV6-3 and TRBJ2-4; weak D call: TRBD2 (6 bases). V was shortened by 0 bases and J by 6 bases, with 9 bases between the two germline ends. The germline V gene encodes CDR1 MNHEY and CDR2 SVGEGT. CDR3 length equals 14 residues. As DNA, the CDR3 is TGTGCCAGCAGTTACTCGGCGGGGACAAACATTCAGTACTTC. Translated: CASSYSAGTNIQYF.

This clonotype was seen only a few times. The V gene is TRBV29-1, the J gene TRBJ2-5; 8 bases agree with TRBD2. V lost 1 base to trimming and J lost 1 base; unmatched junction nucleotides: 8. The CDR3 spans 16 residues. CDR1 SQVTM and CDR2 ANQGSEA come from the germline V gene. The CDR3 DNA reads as TGCAGCGTTGAAGCAGGACCCGGGGGGGCCCAAGAGACCCAGTACTTC. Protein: CSVEAGPGGAQETQYF.

The CDR3 is CASTWTGGYNSPLHF. CDR3 sequence (DNA): TGTGCCAGCACCTGGACAGGGGGTTATAATTCACCCCTCCACTTT. The rearrangement links TRBV12-3 or TRBV12-4 to TRBJ1-6, with 10 bases lining up with TRBD1. The CDR3 is 15 amino acids. V was clipped by 7 bases and J by 4 bases; unmatched bases: 4.

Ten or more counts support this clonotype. This CDR3 reads CASSYSDSPTYEQYF. Written as DNA, the CDR3 is TGTGCCAGCAGTTACTCAGACAGCCCCACCTACGAGCAGTACTTC. This chain uses TRBV6-2 or TRBV6-3 with TRBJ2-7; tentatively, D is TRBD1 (5 bases). CDR1 MNHEY and CDR2 SVGEGT come from the germline V gene. There are 15 residues in the CDR3. Deletions cut 0 bases from V and 2 bases from J, with 11 bases between.

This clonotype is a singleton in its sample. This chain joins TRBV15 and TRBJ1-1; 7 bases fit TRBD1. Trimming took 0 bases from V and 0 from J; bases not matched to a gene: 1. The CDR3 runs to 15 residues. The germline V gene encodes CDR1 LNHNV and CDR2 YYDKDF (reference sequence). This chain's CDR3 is CATSRETGVNTEAFF. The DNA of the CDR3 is TGTGCCACCAGCAGAGAAACAGGGGTGAACACTGAAGCTTTCTTT. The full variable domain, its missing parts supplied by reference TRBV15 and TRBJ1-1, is DAMVIQNPRYQVTQFGKPVTLSCSQTLNHNVMYWYQQKSSQAPKLLFHYYDKDFNNEADTPDNFQSRRPNTSFCFLDIRSPGLGDTAMYLCATSRETGVNTEAFFGQGTRLTVV.

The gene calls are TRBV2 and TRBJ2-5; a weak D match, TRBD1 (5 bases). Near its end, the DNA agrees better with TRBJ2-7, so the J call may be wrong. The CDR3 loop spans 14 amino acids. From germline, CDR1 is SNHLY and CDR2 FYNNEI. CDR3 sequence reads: CASSGGDVSNEQYF. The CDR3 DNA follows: TGTGCCAGCAGTGGGGGCGACGTGTCTAACGAGCAGTACTTC.

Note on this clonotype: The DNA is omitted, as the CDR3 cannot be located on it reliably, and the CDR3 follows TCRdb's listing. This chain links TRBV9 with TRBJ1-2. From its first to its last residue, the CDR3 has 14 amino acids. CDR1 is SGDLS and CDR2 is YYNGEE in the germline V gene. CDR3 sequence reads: CASSVGSGSYGHTF.

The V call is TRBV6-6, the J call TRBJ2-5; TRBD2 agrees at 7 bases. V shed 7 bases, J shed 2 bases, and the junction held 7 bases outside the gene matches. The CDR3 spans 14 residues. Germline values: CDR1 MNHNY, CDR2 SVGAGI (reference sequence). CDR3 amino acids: CASNPQRGQETQYF. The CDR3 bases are TGTGCCAGCAACCCCCAGCGGGGTCAAGAGACCCAGTACTTC.